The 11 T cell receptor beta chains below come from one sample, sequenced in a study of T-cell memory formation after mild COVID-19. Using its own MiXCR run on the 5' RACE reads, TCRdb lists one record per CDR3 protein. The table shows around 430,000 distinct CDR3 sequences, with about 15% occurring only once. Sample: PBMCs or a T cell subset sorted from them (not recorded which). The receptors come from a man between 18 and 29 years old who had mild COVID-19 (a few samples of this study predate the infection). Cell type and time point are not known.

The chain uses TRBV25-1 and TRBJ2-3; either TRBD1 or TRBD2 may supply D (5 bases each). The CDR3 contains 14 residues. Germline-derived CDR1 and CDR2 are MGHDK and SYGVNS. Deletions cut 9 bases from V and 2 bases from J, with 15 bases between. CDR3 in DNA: TGTGCCAGTCAGCTAGAGGGGTTCACAGATACGCAGTATTTT. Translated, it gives CASQLEGFTDTQYF.

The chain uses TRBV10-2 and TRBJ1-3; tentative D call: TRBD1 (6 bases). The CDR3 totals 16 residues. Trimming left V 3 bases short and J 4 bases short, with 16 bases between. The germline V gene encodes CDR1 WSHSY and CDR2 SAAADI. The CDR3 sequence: CASSDKGGVFGNTIYF. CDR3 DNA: TGCGCCAGCAGTGATAAGGGGGGTGTCTTCGGAAACACCATATATTTT.

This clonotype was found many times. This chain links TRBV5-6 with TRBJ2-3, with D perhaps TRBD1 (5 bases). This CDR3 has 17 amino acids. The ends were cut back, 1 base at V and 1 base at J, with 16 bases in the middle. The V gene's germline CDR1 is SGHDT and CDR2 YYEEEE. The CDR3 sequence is CASSLFPPGYGTDTQYF. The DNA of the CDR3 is TGTGCCAGCAGCTTGTTTCCCCCAGGGTATGGCACAGATACGCAGTATTTT.

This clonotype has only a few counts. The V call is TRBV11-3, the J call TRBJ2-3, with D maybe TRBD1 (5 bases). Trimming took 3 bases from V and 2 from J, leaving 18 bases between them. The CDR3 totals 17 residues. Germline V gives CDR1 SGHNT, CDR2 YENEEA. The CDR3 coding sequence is TGTGCCAGCAGCTTGAGTGGTTGGGGCCGAACCACAGATACGCAGTATTTT. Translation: CASSLSGWGRTTDTQYF.

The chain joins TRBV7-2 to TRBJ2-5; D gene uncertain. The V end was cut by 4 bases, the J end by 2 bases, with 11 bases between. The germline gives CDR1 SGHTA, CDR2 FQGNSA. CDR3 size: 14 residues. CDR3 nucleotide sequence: TGTGCCAGCAGCTCAAACACGGTACAAGAGACCCAGTACTTC. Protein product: CASSSNTVQETQYF.

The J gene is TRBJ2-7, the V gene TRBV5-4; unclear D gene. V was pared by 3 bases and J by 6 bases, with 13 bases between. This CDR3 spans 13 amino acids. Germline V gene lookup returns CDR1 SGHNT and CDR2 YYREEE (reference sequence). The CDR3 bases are TGTGCCAGCAGCTCCCAGCAGCCGGGCGAGCAGTACTTC. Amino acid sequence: CASSSQQPGEQYF.

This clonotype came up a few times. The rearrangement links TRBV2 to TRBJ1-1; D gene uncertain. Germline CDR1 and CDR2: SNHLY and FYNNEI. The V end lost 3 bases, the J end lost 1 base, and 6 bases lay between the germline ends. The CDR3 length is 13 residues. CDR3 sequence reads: CASSDLENTEAFF. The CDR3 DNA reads TGTGCCAGCAGTGATCTGGAGAACACTGAAGCTTTCTTT.

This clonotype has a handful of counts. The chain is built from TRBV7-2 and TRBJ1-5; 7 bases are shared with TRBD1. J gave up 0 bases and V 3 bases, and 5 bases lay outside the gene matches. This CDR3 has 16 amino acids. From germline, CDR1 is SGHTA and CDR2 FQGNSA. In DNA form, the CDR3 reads TGTGCCAGCAGCTTTCGACAGGGAGGTAGCAATCAGCCCCAGCATTTT. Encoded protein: CASSFRQGGSNQPQHF.

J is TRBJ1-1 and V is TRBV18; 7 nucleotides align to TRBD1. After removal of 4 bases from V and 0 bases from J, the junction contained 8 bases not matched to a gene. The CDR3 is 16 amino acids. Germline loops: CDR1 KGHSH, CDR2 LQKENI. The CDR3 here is CASSQGATTMNTEAFF. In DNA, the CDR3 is TGTGCCAGCTCACAGGGGGCGACCACTATGAACACTGAAGCTTTCTTT.

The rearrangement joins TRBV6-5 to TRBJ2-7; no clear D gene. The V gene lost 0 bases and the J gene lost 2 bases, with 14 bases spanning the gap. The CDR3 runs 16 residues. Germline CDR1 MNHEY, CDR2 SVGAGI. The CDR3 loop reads CASSYSAPGGAYEQYV. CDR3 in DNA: TGTGCCAGCAGTTACTCAGCCCCGGGCGGAGCCTACGAGCAGTACGTC.

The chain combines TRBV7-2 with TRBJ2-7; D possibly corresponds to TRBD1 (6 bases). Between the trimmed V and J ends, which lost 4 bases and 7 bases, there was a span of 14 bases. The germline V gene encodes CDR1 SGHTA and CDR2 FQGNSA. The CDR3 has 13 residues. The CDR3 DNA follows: TGTGCCAGCAGCTCTCCTACAGGGCGAGAGCAGTACTTC. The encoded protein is CASSSPTGREQYF.